One and the same sample provided the 27 T cell receptor beta chains below, sequenced in a study of neoadjuvant anti-PD-1 for oral cavity cancer. Time point indicated: after neoadjuvant nivolumab, at surgical resection. Libraries were prepared by immunoSEQ multiplex PCR; TCRdb keeps only in-frame clonotypes and omits some of them. The sample yields around 32,000 clones, 80% seen once. Sample: PBMCs, taken after nivolumab (anti-PD-1) treatment. These receptors were obtained from a person aged 35 to 85 with oral cavity squamous cell carcinoma.

The genes are TRBV7-9 and TRBJ2-1, with 8 bases aligning to TRBD2. Germline trimming cut 1 base from V and 0 bases from J; bases unmatched to any gene: 5. CDR1 and CDR2 (germline): SEHNR, FQNEAQ (reference sequence). The CDR3 extends over 17 amino acids. CDR3 DNA: TGTGCCAGCAGCTTAGGTTCCGGGGGGGACTCCTACAATGAGCAGTTCTTC. Protein sequence: CASSLGSGGDSYNEQFF.

The CDR3 sequence is CASSGRGGQPQHF. The CDR3 DNA follows: TGTGCCAGCAGCGGAAGGGGCGGACAGCCCCAGCATTTT. The V call is TRBV7-2, the J call TRBJ1-5, with D possibly TRBD1 on 5 matching bases. The CDR3 extends over 13 amino acids. Per germline, CDR1 SGHTA and CDR2 FQGNSA. The V gene lost 5 bases and the J gene lost 7 bases, with 12 bases spanning the gap.

The rearrangement uses TRBV30 and TRBJ1-1; D not certain. Between the trimmed V and J ends, which lost 1 base and 2 bases, there was a span of 8 bases. This CDR3 is 13 amino acids long. Germline CDR1 GTSNPN, CDR2 SVGIG (reference sequence). The CDR3 protein is CAWSGNYNTEAFF. DNA for the CDR3: TGTGCCTGGAGTGGCAACTACAACACTGAAGCTTTCTTT. Looking up the rest from reference TRBV30 and TRBJ1-1 gives the full variable domain: SQTIHQWPATLVQPVGSPLSLECTVEGTSNPNLYWYRQAAGRGLQLLFYSVGIGQISSEVPQNLSASRPQDRQFILSSKKLLLSDSGFYLCAWSGNYNTEAFFGQGTRLTVV.

The genes are TRBV5-6 and TRBJ2-5, with D maybe TRBD1 (5 bases). Germline CDR1 is SGHDT and CDR2 is YYEEEE. Trimming took off 3 bases at V and 3 bases at J, with 15 bases between the two ends. This CDR3 has 15 residues. The CDR3: CASSSARTPKETQYF. For the CDR3, the DNA is TGTGCCAGCAGCTCTGCGCGGACACCGAAAGAGACCCAGTACTTC. Based on the CDR3 plus reference TRBV5-6 and TRBJ2-5, the full variable domain is DAGVTQSPTHLIKTRGQQVTLRCSPKSGHDTVSWYQQALGQGPQFIFQYYEEEERQRGNFPDRFSGHQFPNYSSELNVNALLLGDSALYLCASSSARTPKETQYFGPGTRLLVL.

CDR3 sequence reads: CASSLEALGNTIYF. The CDR3 DNA sequence: TGTGCCAGCAGCTTAGAGGCACTTGGTAACACCATATATTTT. The rearrangement uses TRBV7-2 and TRBJ1-3; D gene unclear. This CDR3 has 14 residues. Germline V gives CDR1 SGHTA, CDR2 FQGNSA. V was cut by 1 base and J by 7 bases, with 11 bases left in between. Together with reference TRBV7-2 and TRBJ1-3, the CDR3 gives the full variable domain: GAGVSQSPSNKVTEKGKDVELRCDPISGHTALYWYRQSLGQGLEFLIYFQGNSAPDKSGLPSDRFSAERTGGSVSTLTIQRTQQEDSAVYLCASSLEALGNTIYFGEGSWLTVV.

This clone has only one observation. The chain employs TRBV27 and TRBJ1-5; D is uncertain. The germline V gene encodes CDR1 MNHEY and CDR2 SMNVEV (reference sequence). V lost 1 base, J lost 5 bases, and 9 bases lay in between. This CDR3 spans 14 amino acids. Here the CDR3 reads CASSLFQFDQPQHF. CDR3 bases: TGTGCCAGCAGTTTATTCCAGTTTGATCAGCCCCAGCATTTT.

Sample share makes this clone medium-sized (0.01 to 0.1%). J is TRBJ2-3 and V is TRBV4-2; the D is unclear. V was clipped by 0 bases and J by 0 bases, with 10 bases between them. The V gene's germline CDR1 is LGHNA and CDR2 YNFKEQ. The CDR3 covers 16 residues. CDR3 protein: CASSQDVFDSTDTQYF. The CDR3 DNA reads as TGTGCCAGCAGCCAAGATGTGTTTGACAGCACAGATACGCAGTATTTT.

CDR3 nucleotides: TGTGCCAGCAGCTCCTTAGCGGGGGCGATCACAGATACGCAGTATTTT. This encodes CASSSLAGAITDTQYF. The chain employs TRBV7-8 and TRBJ2-3; 9 nucleotides align to TRBD2. Germline V gene sequence: CDR1 SGHVS, CDR2 FQNEAQ. V lost 4 bases and J lost 2; bases outside the gene matches: 7. The CDR3 is made up of 16 amino acids.

The rearrangement joins TRBV5-4 to TRBJ1-5; TRBD1 is a possible D gene (6 bases). CDR3 length: 14 residues. V shed 3 bases and J shed 5 bases, with 12 bases lying between them. Germline values: CDR1 SGHNT, CDR2 YYREEE (reference sequence). The CDR3 DNA follows: TGTGCCAGCAGCTCCAGGGGTGAGGATCAGCCCCAGCATTTT. Translated, it gives CASSSRGEDQPQHF.

This chain uses TRBV19 with TRBJ2-7, with TRBD1 matching over 11 bases. This CDR3 comprises 16 residues. The V gene's germline CDR1 is LNHDA and CDR2 SQIVND (reference sequence). After removal of 6 bases from V and 3 bases from J, the junction contained 10 bases not matched to a gene. CDR3 loop: CASSDAGTGGDYEQYF. The CDR3 nucleotides are TGTGCCAGTAGCGACGCCGGGACAGGGGGTGACTACGAGCAGTACTTC.

The rearrangement joins TRBV5-4 to TRBJ1-6, with 8 bases fitting TRBD1. The J segment lost 10 bases and the V segment lost 4 bases, leaving 16 bases of the junction unmatched. The germline gives CDR1 SGHNT, CDR2 YYREEE (reference sequence). The CDR3 sequence is 17 residues long. The CDR3 bases are TGTGCCAGCAGCAACGGACAGGGAGCTGCACGCACGTCACCCCTCCACTTT. As protein: CASSNGQGAARTSPLHF.

This chain uses TRBV7-2 with TRBJ1-1; D is ambiguous. There are 13 residues in the CDR3. From germline, CDR1 is SGHTA and CDR2 FQGNSA. The V gene lost 4 bases and the J gene lost 7 bases, with 13 bases spanning the gap. CDR3 in DNA: TGTGCCAGCAGCTCAAGAGACGGTCGTGAAGCTTTCTTT. Protein: CASSSRDGREAFF.

The J gene is TRBJ2-7, the V gene TRBV18; D remains ambiguous. The CDR3 sequence is 15 residues long. The ends were cut back, 3 bases at V and 3 bases at J, with 15 bases in the middle. Germline CDR1 is KGHSH and CDR2 is LQKENI. This CDR3 reads CASSPVGEKVYEQYF. The CDR3 DNA is TGTGCCAGCTCACCCGTGGGTGAAAAGGTCTACGAGCAGTACTTC.

This chain connects TRBV5-6 to TRBJ2-7; D possibly matches TRBD1 or TRBD2 (5 bases each). Looked up from germline, CDR1 is SGHDT and CDR2 is YYEEEE. V gave up 1 base and J gave up 0 bases, with 14 bases separating them. The CDR3 is 16 residues long. The CDR3 is CASSLLWDRSSYEQYF. CDR3 sequence (DNA): TGTGCCAGCAGCTTGCTCTGGGACCGAAGCTCCTACGAGCAGTACTTC.

The chain is built from TRBV7-2 and TRBJ2-1; tentative D call: TRBD1 (5 bases). Germline V gives CDR1 SGHTA, CDR2 FQGNSA. Trimming left V 1 base short and J 4 bases short, with 11 bases between. The CDR3 consists of 15 residues. The CDR3 region is CASSLGGSGYNEQFF. The CDR3 nucleotides are TGTGCCAGCAGCTTAGGGGGATCAGGGTACAATGAGCAGTTCTTC.

This clone was observed a few times. The rearrangement links TRBV14 to TRBJ1-6; D gene unclear. This CDR3 has 11 residues. CDR1 is SGHDN, CDR2 FVKESK, per germline. Trimming took off 3 bases at V and 9 bases at J, with 3 bases between the two ends. DNA of the CDR3: TGTGCCAGCAGCCAGGGTTCACCCCTCCACTTT. Its protein product is CASSQGSPLHF.

This chain uses TRBV15 with TRBJ1-5, with 12 bases that match TRBD1. V trimming: 5 bases; J trimming: 6 bases; junction bases outside the gene matches: 2. The CDR3 length is 14 residues. The germline CDR1 and CDR2 sequences are LNHNV and YYDKDF (reference sequence). The chain's CDR3 is CATSGTGGIQPQHF. For the CDR3, the DNA is TGTGCCACCAGCGGGACAGGGGGCATTCAGCCCCAGCATTTT.

V and J are TRBV7-2 and TRBJ2-2; no definite D call. This CDR3 has 16 amino acids. Trimming removed 1 base from V and 2 bases from J, with 11 bases in between. Germline assignment: CDR1 SGHTA and CDR2 FQGNSA. CDR3 sequence reads: CASSLVPGYNTGELFF. The CDR3 DNA follows: TGTGCCAGCAGCTTAGTCCCCGGGTACAACACCGGGGAGCTGTTTTTT.

Points on this clone: A much larger clone sits a single nucleotide away, making a read error possible. This chain connects TRBV13 to TRBJ1-6; 10 positions match TRBD1. The V gene's germline CDR1 is PRHDT and CDR2 FYEKMQ (reference sequence). This CDR3 region has 16 residues. The CDR3 sequence: CASSSDRGPSNSPPHF. CDR3 sequence (DNA): TGTGCCAGCAGCTCCGACAGGGGGCCGAGTAATTCACCCCCCCACTTT.

As DNA, the CDR3 is TGCGCCAGCAGCCAAGGCGGAGCGAACACTGAAGCTTTCTTT. Translation gives CASSQGGANTEAFF. The genes are TRBV4-3 and TRBJ1-1; D uncertain. This CDR3 spans 14 amino acids. The germline V and J ends were trimmed by 1 base and 1 base, with 7 bases remaining between them. Germline assignment: CDR1 LGHNA and CDR2 YSLEER.

The rearrangement uses TRBV7-2 and TRBJ2-2; 10 bases agree with TRBD2. The CDR3 runs 16 residues. Trimming cost V 5 bases and J 1 base; bases outside gene matches: 4. CDR1 is SGHTA and CDR2 is FQGNSA in the germline V gene. CDR3 loop: CASSETSGVNTGELFF. CDR3 coding DNA: TGTGCCAGCAGCGAAACTAGCGGGGTGAACACCGGGGAGCTGTTTTTT.

This chain connects TRBV6-5 to TRBJ2-5; TRBD2 aligns across 10 bases. The trim removed 3 bases at V and 5 bases at J, leaving 6 bases unmatched. The CDR3 length is 15 residues. Germline V CDR1 and CDR2: MNHEY, SVGAGI. The CDR3 DNA sequence: TGTGCCAGCAGTTATACGAGTAGCGGGAGGGAGACCCAGTACTTC. Translated: CASSYTSSGRETQYF.

The J gene is TRBJ2-5, the V gene TRBV5-1; 8 bases are a match to TRBD1. V shed 1 base and J 2 bases; nucleotides not matched to a gene: 4. CDR1 is SGHRS and CDR2 is YFSETQ in the germline V gene. The CDR3 is 15 amino acids. Here the CDR3 reads CASSLSQGGQETQYF. The CDR3 bases are TGCGCCAGCAGCTTGTCACAGGGGGGACAAGAGACCCAGTACTTC.

This chain joins TRBV5-1 and TRBJ2-7; TRBD1 is a possible D gene (5 bases). Per germline, CDR1 SGHRS and CDR2 YFSETQ. The CDR3 is made up of 14 amino acids. The V end was cut by 0 bases, the J end by 3 bases, with 10 bases between. This CDR3 reads CASSLGDRSYEQYF. The CDR3 DNA is TGCGCCAGCAGCTTGGGAGACAGAAGCTACGAGCAGTACTTC.

This clone was observed a few times. This rearrangement joins TRBV5-1 to TRBJ1-3; no clear D gene. From germline, CDR1 is SGHRS and CDR2 YFSETQ. The CDR3 extends over 13 amino acids. Trimming took 3 bases from V and 8 from J, leaving 12 bases between them. The chain's CDR3 is CASSSRLGDTIYF. CDR3 in DNA: TGCGCCAGCAGCTCGCGACTAGGCGACACCATATATTTT.

This clone has only a few counts. This chain links TRBV2 with TRBJ2-3; D possibly matches TRBD1 or TRBD2 (5 bases each). Germline lookup yields CDR1 SNHLY and CDR2 FYNNEI. The length of the CDR3 is 14 residues. V dropped 4 bases and J dropped 3 bases, with 11 bases sitting between them. This chain's CDR3 is CASSGGIRTDTQYF. In nucleotides, the CDR3 is TGTGCCAGCAGTGGGGGGATAAGGACAGATACGCAGTATTTT.

The V gene is TRBV5-6, the J gene TRBJ1-3, with 8 nucleotides matching TRBD1. This CDR3 region has 16 residues. Germline V lookup: CDR1 SGHDT, CDR2 YYEEEE. V shed 4 bases, J shed 2 bases, and the junction held 8 bases outside the gene matches. CDR3 bases: TGTGCCAGCAGCAGGACAGGGAACATGGCTGGAAACACCATATATTTT. It specifies CASSRTGNMAGNTIYF.